These T cell receptor beta chains were read from a single sample in a study of shared clonotypes between healthy human individuals. Here immunoSEQ multiplex PCR was the method, and the copy in TCRdb shows in-frame clones only, minus some. There are about 2.3 million clones in the sample; 85% to 95% occur only once, and roughly 0.36% lies in the top ten. Sequencing was carried out using naive CD4+ T cells from PBMCs. These receptors were taken from a man aged 18 to 29 in good health. Some clones in this sample may be carry-over from other donors' samples. The CDR3 runs from the conserved cysteine through the conserved F or W. D genes are given only for firm matches. Clone size is stated in some rows and not others, as once, few, many or a class when expanded.

TRBV5-1	TRBJ1-1	NA	NA	TGCGCCAGCAGCCCCCCCGCAGTGAACACTGAAGCTTTCTTT	CASSPPAVNTEAFF
TRBV15	TRBJ2-1	NA	once	TGTGCCACCAGCAGAGATAAACAGGGTGAGCAGTTCTTC	CATSRDKQGEQFF
TRBV27	TRBJ2-5	TRBD2	NA	TGTGCCAGCAGTTTGTTTAGCGGGAGAGTGGAGACCCAGTACTTC	CASSLFSGRVETQYF
TRBV7-2	TRBJ2-2	NA	once	TGTGCCAGCAGCTTAAAACGGGGCGTTACCGGGGAGCTGTTTTTT	CASSLKRGVTGELFF
TRBV5-6	TRBJ2-7	TRBD1	NA	TGTGCCAGCAGGCTGGGGACAGAGTCCTACGAGCAGTACTTC	CASRLGTESYEQYF
TRBV5-1	TRBJ1-3	NA	NA	TGCGCCAGCAGCTCAGGGTCGCAGGGCTCGAACACCATATATTTT	CASSSGSQGSNTIYF
TRBV29-1	TRBJ2-1	TRBD2	NA	TGCAGCGCGGCCGGGACTACACGTAATGAGCAGTTCTTC	CSAAGTTRNEQFF
TRBV28	TRBJ1-2	NA	few	TGTGCCAGCAGTGCCCAGGCCGGACGGAACTATGGCTACACCTTC	CASSAQAGRNYGYTF
TRBV28	TRBJ2-7	NA	NA	TGTGCCAGCAGTTCCGGGACCCCCCTCGAGCAGTACTTC	CASSSGTPLEQYF
TRBV7-2	TRBJ2-1	NA	NA	TGTGCCAGCAGCTTAGTACAGGCCTACAATGAGCAGTTCTTC	CASSLVQAYNEQFF
TRBV27	TRBJ2-7	NA	NA	TGTGCCAGCACTCAACGGCAGGGGAGCTCCTACGAGCAGTACTTC	CASTQRQGSSYEQYF
TRBV29-1	TRBJ1-1	TRBD1	NA	TGCAGCGTTGAGGTGGGAGGTACAGGGGGGTTTGGTGAAGCTTTCTTT	CSVEVGGTGGFGEAFF
TRBV28	TRBJ1-3	NA	NA	TGTGCCAGCAGTTTCGTAGGGACGGACAGCTCTGGAAACACCATATATTTT	CASSFVGTDSSGNTIYF
TRBV15	TRBJ1-5	NA	NA	TGTGCCACCAGCAGACAAAGGGAGGGGAATCAGCCCCAGCATTTT	CATSRQREGNQPQHF
TRBV11-2	TRBJ1-4	NA	NA	TGTGCCAGCAGCTTTAATCAGGGAAGCGAAAAACTGTTTTTT	CASSFNQGSEKLFF
TRBV28	TRBJ1-2	TRBD1	NA	TGTGCCAGCAGTTCGGTGATAAGGGACAGATTCTATGGCTACACCTTC	CASSSVIRDRFYGYTF
TRBV9	TRBJ2-3	TRBD2	NA	TGTGCCAGCAGCCGTACGAGCGGGAGGGCCCCCCTAAACACAGATACGCAGTATTTT	CASSRTSGRAPLNTDTQYF
TRBV7-9	TRBJ1-3	TRBD1	NA	TGTGCCAGCAGCTTAGCGCAGGGACAGGGAACAACCATATATTTT	CASSLAQGQGTTIYF
TRBV4-3	TRBJ1-4	NA	NA	TGCGCCAGCAGCCAGCTTGACGGCTTGAGGGAAAAACTGTTTTTT	CASSQLDGLREKLFF
TRBV7-2	TRBJ1-2	TRBD1	NA	TGTGCCAGCAGCTTAGTGGGACAGGGGGGTGGCTACACCTTC	CASSLVGQGGGYTF
TRBV7-9	TRBJ2-7	NA	NA	TGTGCCAGCAGCTCCCCGGGCGGCGGATACGAGCAGTACTTC	CASSSPGGGYEQYF
TRBV5-8	TRBJ2-3	TRBD1	NA	TGTGCCAGCAGCTTGCACAGGGGGTGGGATACGCAGTATTTT	CASSLHRGWDTQYF
TRBV28	TRBJ1-1	NA	NA	TGTGCCAGCAGTTTATCCCCGAGGGCAGACACTGAAGCTTTCTTT	CASSLSPRADTEAFF
TRBV27	TRBJ2-2	TRBD2	NA	TGTGCCAGCAGTCCCAGGACTAGCGGGAGGGCAGGGGTCACCGGGGAGCTGTTTTTT	CASSPRTSGRAGVTGELFF
TRBV18	TRBJ2-3	TRBD1	NA	TGTGCCAGCTCACCTGCCCAGGGGGTAGGAGGTGGGGATACGCAGTATTTT	CASSPAQGVGGGDTQYF
TRBV5-4	TRBJ2-7	TRBD2	NA	TGTGCCAGCAGCTTTGGAGGGAGGGGAAACGAGCAGTACTTC	CASSFGGRGNEQYF
TRBV10-3	TRBJ2-1	NA	NA	TGTGCCATCAGTGAAAGCGGGGACACCTACAATGAGCAGTTCTTC	CAISESGDTYNEQFF
TRBV6-5	TRBJ1-5	NA	once	TGTGCCAGCTTAAGGGGGGTGGGTCAGCCCCAGCATTTT	CASLRGVGQPQHF
TRBV2	TRBJ2-1	TRBD2	NA	TGTGCCAGCTTAGCTAGCGGGAGGTCACAGGAGCAGTTCTTC	CASLASGRSQEQFF
TRBV5-8	TRBJ2-3	NA	once	TGTGCCAGCAGCCCCGGGCTGCGAGATACGCAGTATTTT	CASSPGLRDTQYF
TRBV29-1	TRBJ2-7	NA	NA	TGCAGCGTTGAGGGCGGACGACCCTACGAGCAGTACTTC	CSVEGGRPYEQYF
TRBV4-2	TRBJ2-7	NA	NA	TGTGCCAGCAGCCAAGGACGGGGTTCCTACGAGCAGTACTTC	CASSQGRGSYEQYF
TRBV7-9	TRBJ1-5	NA	NA	TGTGCCAGCAGCACAGAAGCTCAGCCCCAGCATTTT	CASSTEAQPQHF
TRBV2	TRBJ2-7	NA	NA	TGTGCCAGCAGTGGGGGGGACACCCGAAATGGCTACGAGCAGTACTTC	CASSGGDTRNGYEQYF
TRBV2	TRBJ2-2	NA	NA	TGTGCCAGCAGTCCCACCTACCCCGGGAACACCGGGGAGCTGTTTTTT	CASSPTYPGNTGELFF
TRBV7-2	TRBJ2-1	TRBD2	NA	TGTGCCAGCAGCTTAGTTGGGACTAGCGGGCCCCAGGTCCAGTTCTTC	CASSLVGTSGPQVQFF
TRBV19	TRBJ1-5	TRBD1	NA	TGTGCCAGTAGACTGGACTCCGGGACAGCAAATCAGCCCCAGCATTTT	CASRLDSGTANQPQHF
TRBV7-9	TRBJ2-7	NA	NA	TGTGCCAGCAGTCAACCCGGACGGATCTACGAGCAGTACTTC	CASSQPGRIYEQYF
TRBV9	TRBJ2-4	NA	NA	TGTGCCAGCAGCGTAGGGCTAGCCAAAAACATTCAGTACTTC	CASSVGLAKNIQYF
TRBV11-3	TRBJ2-5	NA	NA	TGTGCCAGCAGCTTAGGTCGACGGTACCAAGAGACCCAGTACTTC	CASSLGRRYQETQYF
TRBV7-9	TRBJ2-2	NA	NA	TGTGCCAGCAGCCCATACCATCGCAGGGAGGCGAACACCGGGGAGCTGTTTTTT	CASSPYHRREANTGELFF